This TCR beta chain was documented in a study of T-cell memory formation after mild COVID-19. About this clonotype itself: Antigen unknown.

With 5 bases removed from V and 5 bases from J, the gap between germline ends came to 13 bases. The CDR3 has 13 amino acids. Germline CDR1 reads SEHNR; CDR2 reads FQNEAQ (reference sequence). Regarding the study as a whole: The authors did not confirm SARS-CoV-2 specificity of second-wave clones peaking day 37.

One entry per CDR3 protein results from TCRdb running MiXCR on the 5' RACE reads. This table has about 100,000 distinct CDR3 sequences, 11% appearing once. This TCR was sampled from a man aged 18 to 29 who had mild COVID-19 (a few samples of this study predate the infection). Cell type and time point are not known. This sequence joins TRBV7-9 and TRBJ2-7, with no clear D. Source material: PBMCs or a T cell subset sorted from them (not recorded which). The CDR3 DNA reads TGTGCCAGCAGCGCAACTACCTGGCACGAGCAGTACTTC. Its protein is CASSATTWHEQYF.